This TCR beta chain was captured by sequencing in a study of blood T cell repertoires in COVID-19. Repertoires were generated with immunoSEQ multiplex PCR, while TCRdb's copy carries only in-frame clones and drops some. Of over 300,000 clones listed, almost 90% are singletons. Trimming took off 4 bases at V and 4 bases at J, with 16 bases between the two ends. From germline, CDR1 is MGHRA and CDR2 YSYEKL. The CDR3 contains 16 residues. Sequenced material: peripheral blood. The genes are TRBV4-1 and TRBJ2-2; the D gene is possibly TRBD2 (5 bases). This TCR derives from a man in his late teens or twenties with active or convalescent COVID-19. The CDR3 sequence: CASSRQGYEGTGELFF. The CDR3 DNA reads TGCGCCAGCAGCCGACAAGGATATGAGGGCACCGGGGAGCTGTTTTTT.